This T cell receptor beta chain appears in the sequencing data of a study of identical twins (dated by TCRdb to 2016 to 2017). In terms of the full investigation: To test whether fetal clonotypes persist, this study deep-sequenced TCR alpha and beta repertoires from monozygotic twins, from unrelated adults of various ages, and from cord blood. To rule out contamination, replicate twin experiments were performed at different times with different library preparation protocols.

The protocol used for the library was 5' RACE. Sequencing was carried out with an Illumina HiSeq 2000. Template switching added a universal primer binding site, and the final cDNA carried a unique molecular identifier that allowed TCR cDNA molecules to be counted accurately. Specific primers in the conserved constant-segment region were used to synthesize first-strand cDNA for TCR alpha and beta chains. To control for contamination, every cDNA library was double barcoded, receiving both a SMART-Mk sample barcode and Illumina barcodes. TruSeq adapter sequences and Illumina sample barcodes were added in two successive PCR steps. TCR alpha and beta cDNA libraries were sequenced on the Illumina HiSeq platform with custom primers. Under the source paper's analysis protocol: Unique molecular identifiers were extracted from raw reads with MiGEC, and CDR3 positions were determined with MiXCR. For each individual, recombination models were inferred using an EM algorithm with the repgenHMM and IGoR tools. The analysis of shared clonotypes was done with the tcR package in R, with sharing normalized by the product of cloneset sizes. To study raw recombination free of thymic and clonal selection effects, out-of-frame nonproductive sequences were analyzed. In TCRdb, the public reads were trimmed at Q25 with fastp and aligned with MiXCR, with productive beta chains retained. Duplicate CDR3 protein sequences are folded into a single record with the most common DNA and genes. What appears here as the V and J calls and clone size reflects TCRdb's work, not the paper's. The sample table shows around 370,000 distinct CDR3 sequences, and approximately 9.1% are seen once. 8% to 9.5% of the sample comes from the top ten.

Overall study results and their limits: In beta out-of-frame sequences, excess twin sharing was weaker, because having fewer shared sequences lowered the signal-to-noise ratio. Invariant T cells such as MAIT and iNKT could partly confound zero-insertion analyses, though diverse VJ usage argued against this for most clonotypes. Out-of-frame TCR alpha sharing in monozygotic twins was systematically underestimated by recombination models, whereas sharing between unrelated individuals was in agreement with the recombination models. Because the same donors could not be followed over many years, conclusions were based on cross-sectional statistical analysis. Abundant cord blood beta clonotypes had fewer insertions, young adult naive repertoires showed a similar but weaker trend, and memory repertoires showed no such trend. Compared with coincidental sharing between unrelated individuals, out-of-frame TCR alpha sequences shared between twins showed an excess of sequences with low generation probability.

Worth noting for this clonotype: Its antigen specificity is not known. A clone one base away is much larger, so this may be a read error.

All donors were healthy Caucasians. The study also sequenced three unrelated non-twin adults: a male aged 18 to 30, a male aged 50 to 59 and a female aged 50 to 59. Miltenyi CD45RO+ enrichment and human naive T-cell isolation kits were used to isolate memory (CD45RO+) and naive T cells from PBMC. The sequencing sample was made of naive T cells sorted from blood. The cell subset or site tag for this specimen amounts to: cells isolated with a human naive T-cell isolation kit. The clonotype comes from a woman aged 45 to 65 in good health.

CDR3 reads: CSSSPPGQGVQPQHF. The sequenced DNA: TGTTCCAGCAGTCCCCCGGGACAGGGAGTACAGCCCCAGCATTTT. This chain joins TRBV12-3 or TRBV12-4 to TRBJ1-5; the junction holds 9 bases that match TRBD1. The CDR3 runs 15 residues from the cysteine to the phenylalanine. Solely the CDR3 DNA is kept, with 45 bases framed from the first base.